Described below is a single T cell receptor beta chain sequence and its context. The antigen is not known. Given a much more abundant clone one base away, this may be a read error. Trimming shortened V by 5 bases and J by 7 bases, and 20 bases separated the two germline ends. CDR3 length: 15 residues. The germline CDR1 and CDR2 sequences are SGHTA and FQGNSA. These data are taken from a study of T cells in Graves' hyperthyroidism and ophthalmopathy. Amplification of TCR beta CDR3 regions used RNA as the template. During a first-round RT-PCR of the TCR CDR3, the HTBI primer set was used. A single record per CDR3 protein comes from TCRdb applying MiXCR to the multiplex PCR reads. The sample carries under 400,000 distinct CDR3 sequences, 15% to 18% recorded once. Whole-study findings and limits: Appearing also in blood were most of the thyroid clonotypes expanded above 0.001.

The TCR sequence derives from a woman aged 18-29 years with Graves' hyperthyroidism that later progressed to Graves' ophthalmopathy. The chain carries TRBV7-2 and TRBJ2-5; tentative D call: TRBD1 (8 bases). The sequenced material came from blood. The DNA of the CDR3 is TGTGCCAGCAGCCTGCGACAGGGGTGGGGGGGGACCCAGTACTTC. This codes for CASSLRQGWGGTQYF.